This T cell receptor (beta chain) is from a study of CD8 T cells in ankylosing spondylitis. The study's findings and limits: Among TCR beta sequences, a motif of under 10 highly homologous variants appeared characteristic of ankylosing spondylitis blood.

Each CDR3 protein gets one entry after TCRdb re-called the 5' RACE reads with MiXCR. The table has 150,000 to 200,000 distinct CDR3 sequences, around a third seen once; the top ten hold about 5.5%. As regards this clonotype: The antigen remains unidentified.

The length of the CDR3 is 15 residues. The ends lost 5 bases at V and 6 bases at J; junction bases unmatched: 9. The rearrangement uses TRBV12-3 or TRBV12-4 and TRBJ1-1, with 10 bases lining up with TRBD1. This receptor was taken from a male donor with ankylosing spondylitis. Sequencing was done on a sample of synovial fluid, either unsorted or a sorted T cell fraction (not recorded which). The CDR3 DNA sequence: TGTGCCAGCAGTCGTCGGGGACAGGGGAAGGCTGAAGCTTTCTTT. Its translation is CASSRRGQGKAEAFF.